This entry describes one TCR beta chain. Unmatched junction bases numbered 7, after V lost 6 bases and J lost 6 bases. CDR1 and CDR2 from the germline V gene are MNHEY and SVGAGI. This CDR3 region has 13 residues. The data were taken from a study of blood T cell repertoires in COVID-19. Profiling relied on immunoSEQ multiplex PCR, and the TCRdb table lists in-frame clones only, not all of them. The sample holds some 20,000 clones; around nine tenths are singletons and the top ten take around 10%. This chain joins TRBV6-5 and TRBJ1-2; 7 bases fit TRBD1. The receptor was isolated from a human donor in a cohort sampled during active COVID-19. The specimen was peripheral blood. The CDR3 reads CASSLTGTDGYTF. Here the CDR3 DNA reads TGTGCCAGCAGCTTGACAGGGACCGATGGCTACACCTTC.